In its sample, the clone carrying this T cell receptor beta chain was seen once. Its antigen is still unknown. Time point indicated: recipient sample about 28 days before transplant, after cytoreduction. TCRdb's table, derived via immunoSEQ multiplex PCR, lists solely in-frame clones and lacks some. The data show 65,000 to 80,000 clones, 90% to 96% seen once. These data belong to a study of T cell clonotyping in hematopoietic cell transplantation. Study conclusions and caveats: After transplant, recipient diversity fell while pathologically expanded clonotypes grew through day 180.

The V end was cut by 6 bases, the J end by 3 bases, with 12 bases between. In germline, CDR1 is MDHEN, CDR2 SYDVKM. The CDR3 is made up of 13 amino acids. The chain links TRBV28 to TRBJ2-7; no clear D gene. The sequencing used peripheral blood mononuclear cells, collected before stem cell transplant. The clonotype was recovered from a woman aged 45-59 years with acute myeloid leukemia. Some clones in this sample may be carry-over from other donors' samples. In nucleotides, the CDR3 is TGTGCCAGCAGACGAACAAGGCTCTACGAGCAGTACTTC. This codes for CASRRTRLYEQYF.